Listed below are T cell receptor beta chains from one sample, sequenced in a study of blood T cell repertoires in COVID-19. Profiling relied on immunoSEQ multiplex PCR, and the TCRdb table lists in-frame clones only, not all of them. Among about 480,000 clones, approximately 86% were seen once, and the ten largest hold around 7.9%. The sample comprised PBMCs or T cells enriched from blood (not recorded which). These receptors came from a woman aged 55 to 70 who had recovered from COVID-19. CDR3s include the opening cysteine and the closing phenylalanine or tryptophan. The D gene is left open where the match is weak. Size tells how often a clone was seen (once, few, many) or the class of an expanded clone, and some rows leave it out.

D gene,V gene,J gene,clone size,CDR3 protein,CDR3 DNA
TRBD1,TRBV2,TRBJ2-3,few,CASSVQGTDTQYF,TGTGCCAGCAGTGTACAGGGGACAGATACGCAGTATTTT
TRBD1,TRBV24-1,TRBJ2-3,-,CATSDRTGGGTDTQYF,TGTGCCACCAGTGATCGGACAGGGGGCGGCACAGATACGCAGTATTTT
-,TRBV11-2,TRBJ2-2,-,CASSLGRLNTGELFF,TGTGCCAGCAGCTTAGGCAGGCTTAACACCGGGGAGCTGTTTTTT
-,TRBV4-1,TRBJ1-3,-,CASSQAPQAFVGNTIYF,TGCGCCAGCAGCCAAGCCCCCCAGGCCTTCGTTGGAAACACCATATATTTT
-,TRBV7-9,TRBJ1-1,-,CASSPRDTEAFF,TGTGCCAGCAGCCCACGGGACACTGAAGCTTTCTTT
TRBD1,TRBV18,TRBJ2-3,-,CASSPGTGEGDTQYF,TGTGCCAGCTCACCAGGAACAGGGGAAGGAGATACGCAGTATTTT
TRBD1,TRBV18,TRBJ2-7,-,CASSRQGSGYEQYF,TGTGCCAGCTCAAGACAGGGATCAGGGTACGAGCAGTACTTC
TRBD1,TRBV27,TRBJ1-5,-,CASSPDREDQPQHF,TGTGCCAGCAGCCCCGACAGGGAGGATCAGCCCCAGCATTTT
-,TRBV3-1/TRBV3-2,TRBJ2-3,-,CASSQETGIPDTQYF,TGTGCCAGCAGCCAAGAAACAGGGATACCAGATACGCAGTATTTT
TRBD1,TRBV2,TRBJ1-4,-,CASSQGGGQGIEKLFF,TGTGCCAGCAGTCAAGGGGGGGGACAGGGCATTGAAAAACTGTTTTTT
TRBD1,TRBV27,TRBJ2-4,-,CASSLSTGVPRYF,TGTGCCAGCAGTTTATCGACAGGGGTACCGCGGTACTTC
-,TRBV4-1,TRBJ2-7,-,CASSQERDFPYEQYF,TGCGCCAGCAGCCAAGAAAGAGATTTCCCCTACGAGCAGTACTTC
TRBD2,TRBV10-1,TRBJ2-1,-,CASSLGLAGDNEQFF,TGCGCCAGCAGTTTAGGCCTAGCGGGGGACAATGAGCAGTTCTTC
-,TRBV6-5,TRBJ1-6,-,CASRPPGVYNSPLHF,TGTGCCAGCAGGCCTCCGGGGGTCTATAATTCACCCCTCCACTTT
TRBD1,TRBV25-1,TRBJ2-3,-,CASSDTGGDTQYF,TGTGCCAGCAGTGACACAGGGGGGGATACGCAGTATTTT
-,TRBV7-9,TRBJ1-4,-,CASSFAYTTNEKLFF,TGTGCCAGCAGCTTCGCCTATACAACTAATGAAAAACTGTTTTTT